This record looks at one T cell receptor beta chain sequence and its context. These data belong to a study of blood T cell repertoires in COVID-19. Study details: The United States, Italy and Spain supplied acute and convalescent COVID-19 samples. T cells, B-cell-depleted T cells, or PBMCs provided the cDNA or gDNA that served as material.

Germline assignment: CDR1 SGDLS and CDR2 YYNGEE. This CDR3 contains 16 residues. The junction had 8 bases not matched to a gene; V was cut back by 0 bases and J by 7 bases. Per the original data handling: Counts of nucleated cells, estimated from reference gene primer amplification, were obtained. The repertoire was sequenced with immunoSEQ multiplex PCR; TCRdb's copy has only in-frame clones and lacks some. The DNA gave D and trimming, while V, J and clone size come from that table. The table includes around 220,000 clones, roughly nine tenths detected once. Enrolment of Seattle patients took place during active infection, and they were followed longitudinally.

The sequence came from a woman aged 50 to 65 with COVID-19, enrolled during active disease. J is TRBJ2-2 and V is TRBV9, with 8 bases aligning to TRBD1. Sequencing used peripheral blood. The CDR3 protein is CASSVASQGAHGELFF. The DNA of the CDR3 is TGTGCCAGCAGCGTAGCGTCCCAGGGGGCCCACGGGGAGCTGTTTTTT.